Sequencing of this T cell receptor beta chain was carried out in a study of cytomegalovirus exposure and HLA in healthy donors. Study-wide results and caveats: In a later analysis, most CMV-associated TCR beta chains appeared HLA-restricted.

Primers: 60 Vbeta forward and 13 Jbeta reverse. TCRdb keeps only in-frame clones here, not all; method: immunoSEQ multiplex PCR. Its listing shows over 100,000 clones. Trimming pared 6 bases from V and 0 bases from J, leaving 11 bases between. This CDR3 is built from 14 residues. The V gene's germline CDR1 is SEHNR and CDR2 FQNEAQ (reference sequence). Turning to this clone: What it recognizes is unknown.

V usage is TRBV7-9 and J usage is TRBJ1-2; tentative D call: TRBD1 (5 bases). This clonotype was sampled from a woman aged 40 to 55 in good health and CMV-seropositive. The specimen was PBMCs. Here the CDR3 reads CASSRQGPNYGYTF. CDR3 nucleotide sequence: TGTGCCAGCAGTAGGCAGGGTCCTAACTATGGCTACACCTTC.